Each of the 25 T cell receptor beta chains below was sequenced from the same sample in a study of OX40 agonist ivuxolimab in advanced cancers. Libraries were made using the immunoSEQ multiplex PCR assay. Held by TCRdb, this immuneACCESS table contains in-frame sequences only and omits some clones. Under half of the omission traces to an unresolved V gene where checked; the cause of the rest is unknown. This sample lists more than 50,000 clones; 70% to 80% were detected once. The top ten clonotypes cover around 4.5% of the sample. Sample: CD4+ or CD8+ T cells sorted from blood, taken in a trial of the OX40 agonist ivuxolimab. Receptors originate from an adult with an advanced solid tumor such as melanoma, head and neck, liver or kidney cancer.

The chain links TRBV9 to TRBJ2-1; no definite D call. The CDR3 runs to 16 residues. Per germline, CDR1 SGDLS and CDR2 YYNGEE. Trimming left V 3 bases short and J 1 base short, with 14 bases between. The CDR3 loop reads CASSGPKSLSYNEQFF. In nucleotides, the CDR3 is TGTGCCAGCAGCGGCCCCAAATCCTTATCCTACAATGAGCAGTTCTTC.

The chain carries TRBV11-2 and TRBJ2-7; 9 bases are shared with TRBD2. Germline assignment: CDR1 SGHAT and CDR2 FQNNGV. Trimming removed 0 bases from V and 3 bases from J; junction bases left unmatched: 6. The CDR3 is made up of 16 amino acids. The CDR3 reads CASSLDGLAGFYEQYF. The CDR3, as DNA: TGTGCCAGCAGCTTAGACGGCCTAGCGGGGTTCTACGAGCAGTACTTC.

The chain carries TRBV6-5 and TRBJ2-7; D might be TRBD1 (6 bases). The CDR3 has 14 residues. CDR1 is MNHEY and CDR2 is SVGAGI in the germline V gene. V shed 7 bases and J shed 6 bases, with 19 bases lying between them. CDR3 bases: TGTGCCAGCACCCTCCCGGGACACCTGGTCGAGCAGTACTTC. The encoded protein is CASTLPGHLVEQYF.

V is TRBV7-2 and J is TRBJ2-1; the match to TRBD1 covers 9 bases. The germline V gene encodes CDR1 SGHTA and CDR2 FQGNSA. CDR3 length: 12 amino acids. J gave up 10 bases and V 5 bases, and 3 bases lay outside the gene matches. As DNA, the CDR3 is TGTGCCAGCAGCATCGGACAGGGGGAGCAGTTCTTC. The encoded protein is CASSIGQGEQFF.

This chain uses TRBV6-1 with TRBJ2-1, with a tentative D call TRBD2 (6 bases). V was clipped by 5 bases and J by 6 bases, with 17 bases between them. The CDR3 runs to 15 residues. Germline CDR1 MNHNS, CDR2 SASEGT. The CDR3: CASSTRTTLGNEQFF. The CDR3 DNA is TGTGCCAGCAGTACCCGGACTACCCTGGGCAATGAGCAGTTCTTC.

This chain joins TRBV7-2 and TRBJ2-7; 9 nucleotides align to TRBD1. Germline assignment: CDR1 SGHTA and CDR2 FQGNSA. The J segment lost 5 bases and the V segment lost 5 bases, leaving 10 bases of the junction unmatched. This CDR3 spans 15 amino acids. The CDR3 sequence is CASSITGTGRNEQYF. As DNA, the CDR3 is TGTGCCAGCAGCATCACCGGGACAGGGAGGAACGAGCAGTACTTC.

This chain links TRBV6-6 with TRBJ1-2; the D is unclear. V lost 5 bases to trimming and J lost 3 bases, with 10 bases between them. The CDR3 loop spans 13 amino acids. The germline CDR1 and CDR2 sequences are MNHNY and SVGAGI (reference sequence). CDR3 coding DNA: TGTGCCAGCAGTCGACTGCGGGACTATGGCTACACCTTC. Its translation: CASSRLRDYGYTF.

In DNA form, the CDR3 reads TGTGCCAGCAGCGTAACTAGCGGGGGGGCAAGCACAGATACGCAGTATTTT. Protein sequence: CASSVTSGGASTDTQYF. The chain uses TRBV9 and TRBJ2-3, with 13 bases that match TRBD2. This CDR3 contains 17 residues. V lost 1 base, J lost 0 bases, and 2 bases stayed unmatched. CDR1 and CDR2 from the germline V gene are SGDLS and YYNGEE.

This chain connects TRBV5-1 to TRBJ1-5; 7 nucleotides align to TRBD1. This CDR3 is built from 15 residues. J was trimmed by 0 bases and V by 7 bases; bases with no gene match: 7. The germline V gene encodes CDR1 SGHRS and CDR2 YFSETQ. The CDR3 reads CASATTGPSNQPQHF. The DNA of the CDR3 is TGCGCCAGCGCCACGACAGGGCCTAGCAATCAGCCCCAGCATTTT.

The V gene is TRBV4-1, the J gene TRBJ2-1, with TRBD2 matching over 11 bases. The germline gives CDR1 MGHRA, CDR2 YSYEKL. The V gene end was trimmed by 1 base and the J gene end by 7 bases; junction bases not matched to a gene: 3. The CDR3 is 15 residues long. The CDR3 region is CASSQGGLAGNEQFF. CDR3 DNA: TGCGCCAGCAGCCAAGGCGGACTAGCGGGTAATGAGCAGTTCTTC.

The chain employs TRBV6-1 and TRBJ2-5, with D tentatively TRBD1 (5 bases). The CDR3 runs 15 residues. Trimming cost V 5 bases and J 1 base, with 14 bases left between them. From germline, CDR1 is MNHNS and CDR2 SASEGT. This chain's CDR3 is CASSFPDTFQETQYF. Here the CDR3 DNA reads TGTGCCAGCAGTTTCCCGGACACTTTCCAAGAGACCCAGTACTTC.

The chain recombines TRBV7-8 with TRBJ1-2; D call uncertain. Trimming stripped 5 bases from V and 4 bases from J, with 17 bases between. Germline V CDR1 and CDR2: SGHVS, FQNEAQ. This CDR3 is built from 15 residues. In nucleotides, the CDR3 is TGTGCCAGCAGCCCTAAACTAGGACCTAGCTATGGCTACACCTTC. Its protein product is CASSPKLGPSYGYTF.

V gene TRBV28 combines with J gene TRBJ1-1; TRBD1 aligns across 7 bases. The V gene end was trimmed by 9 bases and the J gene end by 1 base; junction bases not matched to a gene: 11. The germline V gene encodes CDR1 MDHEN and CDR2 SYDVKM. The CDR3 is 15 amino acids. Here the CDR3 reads CASTRGDLPNTEAFF. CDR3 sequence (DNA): TGTGCCAGTACCAGGGGGGATTTGCCGAACACTGAAGCTTTCTTT.

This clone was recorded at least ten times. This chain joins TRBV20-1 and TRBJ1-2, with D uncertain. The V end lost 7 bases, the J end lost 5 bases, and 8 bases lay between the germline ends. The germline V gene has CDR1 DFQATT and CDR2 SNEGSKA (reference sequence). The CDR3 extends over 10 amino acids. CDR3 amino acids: CSVFEYGYTF. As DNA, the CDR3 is TGCAGTGTCTTTGAATATGGCTACACCTTC.

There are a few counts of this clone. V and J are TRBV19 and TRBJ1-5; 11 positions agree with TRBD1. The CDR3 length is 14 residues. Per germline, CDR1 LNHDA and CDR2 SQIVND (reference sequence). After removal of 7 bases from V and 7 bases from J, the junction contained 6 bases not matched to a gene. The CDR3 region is CASTRTGGYQPQHF. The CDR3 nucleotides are TGTGCCAGTACACGGACAGGGGGCTACCAGCCCCAGCATTTT.

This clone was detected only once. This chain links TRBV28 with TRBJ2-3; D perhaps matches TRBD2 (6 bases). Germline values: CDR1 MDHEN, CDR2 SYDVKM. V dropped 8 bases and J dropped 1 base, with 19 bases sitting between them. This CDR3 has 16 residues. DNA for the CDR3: TGTGCCAGCCCCCCCGCCACGGGGGTAGGCACAGATACGCAGTATTTT. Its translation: CASPPATGVGTDTQYF.

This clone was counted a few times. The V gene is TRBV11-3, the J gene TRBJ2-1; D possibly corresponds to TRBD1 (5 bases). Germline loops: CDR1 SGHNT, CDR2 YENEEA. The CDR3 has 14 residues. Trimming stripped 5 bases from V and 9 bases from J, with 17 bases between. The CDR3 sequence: CASSPRRGAAEQFF. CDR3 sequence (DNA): TGTGCCAGCAGCCCGCGACGTGGGGCCGCTGAGCAGTTCTTC.

CDR3 sequence: CASSVWRGMNNEQFF. The CDR3 DNA follows: TGTGCCAGCAGCGTATGGAGGGGGATGAACAATGAGCAGTTCTTC. The J gene is TRBJ2-1, the V gene TRBV9; D possibly matches TRBD1 or TRBD2 (6 bases each). With 1 base removed from V and 5 bases from J, the gap between germline ends came to 13 bases. Germline V gene data show CDR1 as SGDLS and CDR2 as YYNGEE. CDR3 length equals 15 residues. The full variable domain, in which reference TRBV9 and TRBJ2-1 provide the parts outside the CDR3, is DSGVTQTPKHLITATGQRVTLRCSPRSGDLSVYWYQQSLDQGLQFLIQYYNGEERAKGNILERFSAQQFPDLHSELNLSSLELGDSALYFCASSVWRGMNNEQFFGPGTRLTVL.

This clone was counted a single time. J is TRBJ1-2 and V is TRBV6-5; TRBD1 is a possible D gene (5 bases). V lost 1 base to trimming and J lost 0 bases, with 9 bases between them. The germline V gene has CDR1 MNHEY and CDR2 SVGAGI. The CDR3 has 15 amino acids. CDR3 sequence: CASSYLTAANYGYTF. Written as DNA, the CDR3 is TGTGCCAGCAGTTACTTGACAGCAGCTAACTATGGCTACACCTTC.

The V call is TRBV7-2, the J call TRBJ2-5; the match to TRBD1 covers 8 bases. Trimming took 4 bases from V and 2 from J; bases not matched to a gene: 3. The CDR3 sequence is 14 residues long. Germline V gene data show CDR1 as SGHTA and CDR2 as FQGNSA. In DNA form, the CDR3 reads TGTGCCAGCAGCTGGGGGACAGGTCAAGAGACCCAGTACTTC. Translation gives CASSWGTGQETQYF.

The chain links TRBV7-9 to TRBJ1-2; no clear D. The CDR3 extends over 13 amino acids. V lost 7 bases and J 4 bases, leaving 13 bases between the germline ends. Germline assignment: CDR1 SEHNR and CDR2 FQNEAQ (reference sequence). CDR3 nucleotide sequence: TGTGCCAGCAACCCCGGAGGAGGCTATGGCTACACCTTC. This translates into CASNPGGGYGYTF.

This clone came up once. The DNA of the CDR3 is TGTGCCAGCAGCCCGCCATACAGGGACTATGGCTACACCTTC. Translating it yields CASSPPYRDYGYTF. V usage is TRBV11-2 and J usage is TRBJ1-2, with D possibly being TRBD1 (6 bases). V was trimmed by 5 bases and J by 3 bases, leaving 13 bases between them. This CDR3 has 14 amino acids. Per the germline V gene, CDR1 is SGHAT and CDR2 is FQNNGV.

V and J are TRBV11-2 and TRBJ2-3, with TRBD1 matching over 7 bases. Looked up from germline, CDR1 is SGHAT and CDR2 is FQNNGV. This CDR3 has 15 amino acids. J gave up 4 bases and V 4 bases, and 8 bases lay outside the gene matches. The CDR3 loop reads CASSSDRLWADTQYF. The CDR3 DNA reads TGTGCCAGCAGCTCGGACAGGTTGTGGGCAGATACGCAGTATTTT.

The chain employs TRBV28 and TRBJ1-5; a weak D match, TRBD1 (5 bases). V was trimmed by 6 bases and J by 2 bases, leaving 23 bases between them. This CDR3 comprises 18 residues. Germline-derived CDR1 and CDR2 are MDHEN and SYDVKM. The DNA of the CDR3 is TGTGCCAGCAGGGAGACAGAACCGCGTCCCGCCCGCAATCAGCCCCAGCATTTT. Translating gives CASRETEPRPARNQPQHF.

This chain's CDR3 is CASSPRQVPTTEAFF. The CDR3 bases are TGTGCCAGCAGCCCCAGACAGGTCCCCACCACTGAAGCTTTCTTT. The rearrangement uses TRBV9 and TRBJ1-1; a weak D match, TRBD1 (6 bases). V dropped 4 bases and J dropped 4 bases, with 17 bases sitting between them. This CDR3 spans 15 amino acids. Germline-derived CDR1 and CDR2 are SGDLS and YYNGEE.